The 14 T cell receptor beta chains given below trace back to one sample, sequenced in a study of radiotherapy plus CTLA-4 blockade in lung cancer (dated by TCRdb to the late 2010s). Receptors were amplified or captured by the immunoSEQ multiplex PCR assay. The source is immuneACCESS, and TCRdb retained only in-frame sequences with V and J called. Part of the clones is not carried over; for the studies checked, unresolved V genes explain less than half of this, and the remainder is unexplained. Recorded for this sample are some 50,000 clones; approximately 84% of them occurred a single time. The top ten hold more than 4% of the sample. Sequencing was performed on peripheral blood, taken from a patient treated with radiotherapy plus ipilimumab. The receptors were sampled from a human donor with non-small cell lung cancer whose response to radiotherapy plus ipilimumab could not be evaluated.

CDR3 sequence reads: CAWSVRTASSGNTIYF. CDR3 DNA: TGTGCCTGGAGTGTAAGGACAGCGTCCTCTGGAAACACCATATATTTT. This rearrangement joins TRBV30 to TRBJ1-3; maybe TRBD1 (6 bases). Per germline, CDR1 GTSNPN and CDR2 SVGIG (reference sequence). This CDR3 has 16 amino acids. The V end lost 0 bases, the J end lost 0 bases, and 12 bases lay between the germline ends.

The rearrangement links TRBV4-1 to TRBJ2-3; D might be TRBD1 (6 bases). V was pared by 1 base and J by 2 bases, with 13 bases between. This CDR3 contains 16 residues. Germline loops: CDR1 MGHRA, CDR2 YSYEKL. The CDR3 region has the DNA TGCGCCAGCAGCCAAGTAGGCAGGGGAACCACAGATACGCAGTATTTT. It is translated as CASSQVGRGTTDTQYF.

This clone was seen only once. The chain has TRBV7-9 and TRBJ2-3, with 9 bases fitting TRBD1. The J segment lost 4 bases and the V segment lost 2 bases, leaving 7 bases of the junction unmatched. In germline, CDR1 is SEHNR, CDR2 FQNEAQ (reference sequence). The CDR3 spans 16 residues. The CDR3 reads CASSLSPGQGPDTQYF. For the CDR3, the DNA is TGTGCCAGCAGCTTATCCCCGGGACAGGGCCCAGATACGCAGTATTTT.

The V call is TRBV7-2, the J call TRBJ2-7; TRBD1 agrees at 10 bases. Germline V lookup: CDR1 SGHTA, CDR2 FQGNSA. The length of the CDR3 is 14 residues. J lost 2 bases, V lost 5 bases, and 3 bases had no gene match. This CDR3 reads CASSIGQGAYEQYF. CDR3 nucleotide sequence: TGTGCCAGCAGCATCGGACAGGGGGCCTACGAGCAGTACTTC.

The genes are TRBV5-3 and TRBJ2-7; TRBD2 is a possible D gene (5 bases). TRBV5-3 belongs to the ORF category, with a function that is uncertain. Trimming shortened V by 0 bases and J by 0 bases, and 13 bases separated the two germline ends. The CDR3 covers 16 residues. DNA for the CDR3: TGTGCCAGAAGCTTGGCCGAGCGGCACTTCTCCTACGAGCAGTACTTC. This codes for CARSLAERHFSYEQYF.

The chain has TRBV5-6 and TRBJ2-2; D may be TRBD2 (6 bases). Germline values: CDR1 SGHDT, CDR2 YYEEEE. The CDR3 extends over 17 amino acids. V was shortened by 0 bases and J by 2 bases, with 14 bases between the two germline ends. The CDR3 DNA follows: TGTGCCAGCAGCTTGGGAGGGTCTAGCGCCAACACCGGGGAGCTGTTTTTT. It codes for CASSLGGSSANTGELFF.

The chain employs TRBV6-1 and TRBJ2-7; TRBD2 matches 9 bases. CDR1 is MNHNS, CDR2 SASEGT, per germline. V was pared by 5 bases and J by 6 bases, with 5 bases of the junction left unmatched. The CDR3 extends over 13 amino acids. The CDR3 protein is CASSLAGQIEQYF. As DNA, the CDR3 is TGTGCCAGCAGTCTAGCGGGACAGATCGAGCAGTACTTC.

The chain is built from TRBV11-3 and TRBJ2-7, with D possibly TRBD1 on 5 matching bases. Looked up from germline, CDR1 is SGHNT and CDR2 is YENEEA. Trimming removed 5 bases at V and 0 bases at J, with 11 bases between. CDR3 size: 14 residues. The CDR3 DNA follows: TGTGCCAGCAGCCCAGACAGATACTCCTACGAGCAGTACTTC. Amino acid sequence: CASSPDRYSYEQYF.

The rearrangement uses TRBV28 and TRBJ2-1, with D possibly being TRBD1 (6 bases). The V end was cut by 3 bases, the J end by 0 bases, with 15 bases between. This CDR3 comprises 17 residues. Germline CDR1 and CDR2: MDHEN and SYDVKM. CDR3 coding DNA: TGTGCCAGCAGTTTGGGGCCCACAGGGATCTCCTACAATGAGCAGTTCTTC. It specifies CASSLGPTGISYNEQFF.

The CDR3: CASSSQGAGYTF. The CDR3 DNA is TGTGCCAGCAGTTCCCAGGGTGCTGGCTACACCTTC. The gene calls are TRBV27 and TRBJ1-2, with TRBD1 as a possible D gene (5 bases). This CDR3 is 12 amino acids long. CDR1 is MNHEY, CDR2 SMNVEV, per germline (reference sequence). V was cut by 4 bases and J by 7 bases, with 10 bases left in between.

The chain couples TRBV28 to TRBJ2-4; 10 bases map to TRBD2. The CDR3 is 19 residues long. Germline V lookup: CDR1 MDHEN, CDR2 SYDVKM. V shed 2 bases and J 0 bases; nucleotides not matched to a gene: 10. The CDR3 sequence is CASSLIRLAGAKAKNIQYF. CDR3 bases: TGTGCCAGCAGTTTAATTAGGCTAGCGGGAGCGAAAGCCAAAAACATTCAGTACTTC.

The chain employs TRBV7-8 and TRBJ2-1; TRBD2 matches at 9 bases. The V and J ends lost 5 bases and 6 bases, in that order; junction bases with no gene match: 8. This CDR3 is 15 amino acids long. CDR1 is SGHVS, CDR2 FQNEAQ, per germline. The CDR3 sequence is CASSLIAGVSNEQFF. In nucleotides, the CDR3 is TGTGCCAGCAGCCTAATAGCGGGAGTTAGCAATGAGCAGTTCTTC.

V is TRBV7-2 and J is TRBJ2-5; D call uncertain. With the DNA end fitting TRBJ2-7 better, the J assignment may be wrong. Germline CDR1 SGHTA, CDR2 FQGNSA. This CDR3 spans 12 amino acids. The CDR3 bases are TGTGCCAGCAGCTTAGCCTACTACGAGCAGTACTTC. This encodes CASSLAYYEQYF.

The chain combines TRBV27 with TRBJ2-7, with 8 bases lining up with TRBD1. The CDR3 length is 15 residues. With V trimmed by 6 bases and J by 5 bases, 12 bases remained unmatched. Germline CDR1 and CDR2: MNHEY and SMNVEV (reference sequence). CDR3 DNA sequence: TGTGCCAGCAGCTTCCACCCGCCAGGGGGCGACGAGCAGTACTTC. The encoded protein is CASSFHPPGGDEQYF.